Each of the 26 T cell receptor beta chains below was sequenced from the same sample in a study of blood T cell repertoires in COVID-19. Libraries were prepared by immunoSEQ multiplex PCR; TCRdb keeps only in-frame clonotypes and omits some of them. This table holds around 320,000 clones, 90% found once. The material sequenced was PBMCs or T cells enriched from blood (not recorded which). The receptors derive from a woman aged 18 to 35 with acute COVID-19.

This chain connects TRBV6-1 to TRBJ1-5; D not certain. The V gene lost 2 bases and the J gene lost 3 bases, with 11 bases spanning the gap. Per the germline V gene, CDR1 is MNHNS and CDR2 is SASEGT. The CDR3 has 15 residues. CDR3 in amino acids: CASSELASPNQPQHF. DNA for the CDR3: TGTGCCAGCAGTGAACTGGCCAGTCCCAATCAGCCCCAGCATTTT.

This sequence joins TRBV7-2 and TRBJ1-2; 9 nucleotides line up with TRBD1. The CDR3 contains 13 residues. J lost 6 bases, V lost 5 bases, and 4 bases had no gene match. CDR1 SGHTA and CDR2 FQGNSA come from the germline V gene. Here the CDR3 DNA reads TGTGCCAGCAGCCCGGGACAGGGTAATGGCTACACCTTC. This codes for CASSPGQGNGYTF.

The V and J genes are TRBV7-9 and TRBJ2-7; 9 positions agree with TRBD1. Trimming at V came to 4 bases and at J to 5 bases, leaving 12 bases not matched to a gene. This CDR3 region has 16 residues. Germline assignment: CDR1 SEHNR and CDR2 FQNEAQ (reference sequence). CDR3 nucleotides: TGTGCCAGCAGCTCACTGAGTAGGACAGGGGCCAACGAGCAGTACTTC. This codes for CASSSLSRTGANEQYF.

In DNA form, the CDR3 reads TGTGCCAGCAGTCCCCGTGGGGTAGCGGGAGGAGATACGCAGTATTTT. Protein product: CASSPRGVAGGDTQYF. The chain recombines TRBV6-2 or TRBV6-3 with TRBJ2-3, with TRBD2 matching over 10 bases. This CDR3 is 16 amino acids long. Germline V lookup: CDR1 MNHEY, CDR2 SVGEGT. The V gene end was trimmed by 5 bases and the J gene end by 5 bases; junction bases not matched to a gene: 10.

The chain combines TRBV19 with TRBJ2-5; D call uncertain. The ends were cut back, 5 bases at V and 2 bases at J, with 21 bases in the middle. The CDR3 contains 17 residues. CDR1 and CDR2 from the germline V gene are LNHDA and SQIVND (reference sequence). CDR3 coding DNA: TGTGCCAGTAGTCCCGGCCAGACTTTCCCGTGGCAAGAGACCCAGTACTTC. Translated, it gives CASSPGQTFPWQETQYF.

The chain recombines TRBV18 with TRBJ1-5, with 7 bases lining up with TRBD1. V lost 8 bases and J lost 2; bases outside the gene matches: 9. The germline V gene has CDR1 KGHSH and CDR2 LQKENI. The CDR3 has 15 amino acids. CDR3 sequence: CASPPQGECNQPQHF. In DNA form, the CDR3 reads TGTGCCAGCCCCCCGCAGGGGGAGTGCAATCAGCCCCAGCATTTT. Full variable domain (remainder filled in from reference TRBV18 and TRBJ1-5): NAGVMQNPRHLVRRRGQEARLRCSPMKGHSHVYWYRQLPEEGLKFMVYLQKENIIDESGMPKERFSAEFPKEGPSILRIQQVVRGDSAAYFCASPPQGECNQPQHFGDGTRLSIL.

There are a few counts of this clone. V and J are TRBV5-1 and TRBJ2-1; TRBD2 matches at 11 bases. Germline CDR1 is SGHRS and CDR2 is YFSETQ. V shed 2 bases and J 8 bases; nucleotides not matched to a gene: 21. This CDR3 has 20 residues. CDR3 region: CASSFYLAPTSGATWDEQFF. CDR3 sequence (DNA): TGCGCCAGCAGCTTTTACCTAGCTCCGACTAGCGGGGCCACGTGGGATGAGCAGTTCTTC.

The chain couples TRBV28 to TRBJ2-7; 10 bases align to TRBD1. CDR1 MDHEN and CDR2 SYDVKM come from the germline V gene. The CDR3 is made up of 14 amino acids. V shed 6 bases and J 2 bases; nucleotides not matched to a gene: 4. The CDR3 here is CASRGQGLTYEQYF. The CDR3 bases are TGTGCCAGCAGGGGACAGGGGTTAACCTACGAGCAGTACTTC. The whole variable domain, filled in from reference TRBV28 and TRBJ2-7, reads DVKVTQSSRYLVKRTGEKVFLECVQDMDHENMFWYRQDPGLGLRLIYFSYDVKMKEKGDIPEGYSVSREKKERFSLILESASTNQTSMYLCASRGQGLTYEQYFGPGTRLTVT.

This clone has only a few counts. V usage is TRBV29-1 and J usage is TRBJ1-1, with D unresolved. The germline V gene encodes CDR1 SQVTM and CDR2 ANQGSEA. The V gene lost 4 bases and the J gene lost 7 bases, with 7 bases spanning the gap. This CDR3 is built from 10 residues. The CDR3 spells CSVVSLEAFF. The CDR3 DNA is TGCAGCGTTGTCTCCCTTGAAGCTTTCTTT.

This chain links TRBV27 with TRBJ1-4; the D is unclear. The CDR3 sequence is 13 residues long. Germline V gene data show CDR1 as MNHEY and CDR2 as SMNVEV (reference sequence). V lost 6 bases to trimming and J lost 8 bases, with 13 bases between them. This CDR3 reads CASRPHGEEKLFF. The CDR3 DNA reads as TGTGCCAGCAGGCCCCATGGGGAGGAAAAACTGTTTTTT.

The J gene is TRBJ2-7, the V gene TRBV11-3, with D maybe TRBD2 (6 bases). The CDR3 runs to 13 residues. V lost 4 bases and J 1 base, leaving 8 bases between the germline ends. The germline gives CDR1 SGHNT, CDR2 YENEEA. The CDR3: CASSSGRSYEQYF. CDR3 in DNA: TGTGCCAGCAGCTCAGGGAGGTCCTACGAGCAGTACTTC. Together with reference TRBV11-3 and TRBJ2-7, the CDR3 gives the full variable domain: EAGVVQSPRYKIIEKKQPVAFWCNPISGHNTLYWYLQNLGQGPELLIRYENEEAVDDSQLPKDRFSAERLKGVDSTLKIQPAELGDSAVYLCASSSGRSYEQYFGPGTRLTVT.

This chain connects TRBV28 to TRBJ2-7; 7 positions match TRBD2. The ends lost 1 base at V and 4 bases at J; junction bases unmatched: 4. The V gene's germline CDR1 is MDHEN and CDR2 SYDVKM. This CDR3 has 14 residues. CDR3: CASSLSPSGYEQYF. The CDR3 DNA reads TGTGCCAGCAGTTTATCCCCTAGCGGATACGAGCAGTACTTC.

The J gene is TRBJ2-1, the V gene TRBV9; the D gene is possibly TRBD1 (6 bases). The germline V gene has CDR1 SGDLS and CDR2 YYNGEE. Deletions cut 3 bases from V and 5 bases from J, with 15 bases between. The CDR3 extends over 15 amino acids. CDR3 nucleotides: TGTGCCAGCAGCGGCTCAGGGGCCCCAAACAATGAGCAGTTCTTC. It encodes CASSGSGAPNNEQFF.

V usage is TRBV3-1 (or the pseudogene TRBV3-2) and J usage is TRBJ1-2, with 9 bases that match TRBD1. Germline lookup yields CDR1 LGHDT and CDR2 YNNKEL (reference sequence). The CDR3 is 16 amino acids. J lost 5 bases, V lost 1 base, and 8 bases had no gene match. The CDR3 DNA reads TGTGCCAGCAGCCAAGGGGGACAGGGCCCTGGGTATGGCTACACCTTC. It specifies CASSQGGQGPGYGYTF.

The chain has TRBV24-1 and TRBJ2-1; possibly TRBD1 for D (6 bases). This CDR3 spans 12 amino acids. Trimming pared 3 bases from V and 9 bases from J, leaving 8 bases between. From germline, CDR1 is KGHDR and CDR2 SFDVKD. CDR3: CATSDGGVEQFF. DNA of the CDR3: TGTGCCACCAGTGATGGGGGCGTTGAGCAGTTCTTC.

The chain has TRBV2 and TRBJ2-3; possibly TRBD1 for D (6 bases). Deletions cut 8 bases from V and 5 bases from J, with 20 bases between. This CDR3 comprises 15 residues. CDR1 is SNHLY and CDR2 is FYNNEI in the germline V gene. In DNA, the CDR3 is TGTGCCAGCCTCTTAGCAGGGGCGCGGATAGATACGCAGTATTTT. Translating gives CASLLAGARIDTQYF. Supplemented by reference TRBV2 and TRBJ2-3, the full variable domain reads EPEVTQTPSHQVTQMGQEVILRCVPISNHLYFYWYRQILGQKVEFLVSFYNNEISEKSEIFDDQFSVERPDGSNFTLKIRSTKLEDSAMYFCASLLAGARIDTQYFGPGTRLTVL.

This chain connects TRBV28 to TRBJ2-2, with D possibly matching TRBD1 (6 bases). Germline CDR1 and CDR2: MDHEN and SYDVKM. This CDR3 spans 15 amino acids. V lost 1 base to trimming and J lost 6 bases, with 12 bases between them. The CDR3 nucleotides read TGTGCCAGCAGTTTATTACAGGGCGCAGCCGGGGAGCTGTTTTTT. Protein product: CASSLLQGAAGELFF.

This chain connects TRBV14 to TRBJ1-6, with D possibly matching TRBD1 (5 bases). The CDR3 covers 16 residues. V was shortened by 3 bases and J by 8 bases, with 17 bases between the two germline ends. Germline V CDR1 and CDR2: SGHDN, FVKESK. The CDR3 DNA follows: TGTGCCAGCAGCCACCTAGGGAGGGGTGGTCATTCACCCCTCCACTTT. Residues: CASSHLGRGGHSPLHF.

The chain carries TRBV27 and TRBJ1-1; D is unresolved. CDR1 is MNHEY, CDR2 SMNVEV, per germline (reference sequence). The CDR3 runs to 14 residues. Trimming cost V 3 bases and J 0 bases, with 8 bases left between them. For the CDR3, the DNA is TGTGCCAGCAGTTTTTTCGGGGTGAACACTGAAGCTTTCTTT. This gives the protein CASSFFGVNTEAFF.

This chain joins TRBV29-1 and TRBJ2-2; D is perhaps TRBD1 (5 bases). The CDR3 runs to 13 residues. Trimming removed 7 bases from V and 6 bases from J, with 15 bases in between. In germline, CDR1 is SQVTM, CDR2 ANQGSEA. CDR3 in amino acids: CSGYGASPGELFF. For the CDR3, the DNA is TGCAGCGGTTATGGGGCGTCGCCCGGGGAGCTGTTTTTT.

This clone has only one observation. The chain carries TRBV7-6 and TRBJ2-5; tentative D call: TRBD2 (5 bases). V was shortened by 0 bases and J by 7 bases, with 15 bases between the two germline ends. Germline values: CDR1 SGHVS, CDR2 FNYEAQ. CDR3 length equals 15 residues. The chain's CDR3 is CASSLAPQPGRTQYF. In nucleotides, the CDR3 is TGTGCCAGCAGCTTAGCCCCCCAGCCTGGGAGGACCCAGTACTTC.

The V and J genes are TRBV11-3 and TRBJ2-3; possibly TRBD1 for D (6 bases). Germline loops: CDR1 SGHNT, CDR2 YENEEA. This CDR3 is 15 amino acids long. V dropped 1 base and J dropped 1 base, with 9 bases sitting between them. In DNA form, the CDR3 reads TGTGCCAGCAGCTTAGGGGACACGGGCACAGATACGCAGTATTTT. It codes for CASSLGDTGTDTQYF. Full variable domain (remainder filled in from reference TRBV11-3 and TRBJ2-3): EAGVVQSPRYKIIEKKQPVAFWCNPISGHNTLYWYLQNLGQGPELLIRYENEEAVDDSQLPKDRFSAERLKGVDSTLKIQPAELGDSAVYLCASSLGDTGTDTQYFGPGTRLTVL.

The J gene is TRBJ2-7, the V gene TRBV5-6, with D hard to call. Per germline, CDR1 SGHDT and CDR2 YYEEEE. Trimming left V 3 bases short and J 2 bases short, with 9 bases between. This CDR3 region has 13 residues. This chain's CDR3 is CASSSQVTYEQYF. The CDR3 coding sequence is TGTGCCAGCAGCTCTCAGGTTACCTACGAGCAGTACTTC.

The chain recombines TRBV6-2 or TRBV6-3 with TRBJ1-5; D might be TRBD1 (5 bases). The CDR3 has 13 amino acids. CDR1 is MNHEY, CDR2 SVGEGT, per germline. Trimming shortened V by 5 bases and J by 6 bases, and 11 bases separated the two germline ends. The CDR3 nucleotides are TGTGCCAGCAGTAATTCGGGGGGTCAGCCCCAGCATTTT. This encodes CASSNSGGQPQHF.

This clone was detected only once. The chain employs TRBV29-1 and TRBJ2-1, with 8 bases identical to TRBD2. Germline-derived CDR1 and CDR2 are SQVTM and ANQGSEA. After removal of 6 bases from V and 0 bases from J, the junction contained 1 base not matched to a gene. The CDR3 has 13 residues. This CDR3 is CSVSGSSYNEQFF. In DNA form, the CDR3 reads TGCAGCGTCAGCGGGAGCTCCTACAATGAGCAGTTCTTC.

This chain uses TRBV5-8 with TRBJ1-4; 7 nucleotides match TRBD1. Trimming removed 1 base from V and 8 bases from J; junction bases left unmatched: 8. The CDR3 has 15 amino acids. Germline V gene sequence: CDR1 SGHTS, CDR2 YDEGEE. The CDR3 nucleotides read TGTGCCAGCAGCTTGTCGCGGCAGGGGGAGGAAAAACTGTTTTTT. Translation: CASSLSRQGEEKLFF.